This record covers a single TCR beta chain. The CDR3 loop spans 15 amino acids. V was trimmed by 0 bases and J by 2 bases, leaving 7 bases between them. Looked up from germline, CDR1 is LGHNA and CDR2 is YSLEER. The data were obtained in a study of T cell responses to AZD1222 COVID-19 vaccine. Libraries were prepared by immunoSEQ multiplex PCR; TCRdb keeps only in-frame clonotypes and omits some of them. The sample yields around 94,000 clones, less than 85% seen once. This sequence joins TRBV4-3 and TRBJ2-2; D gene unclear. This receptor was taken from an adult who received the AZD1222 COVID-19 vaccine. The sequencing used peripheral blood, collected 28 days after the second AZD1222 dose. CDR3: CASSQDAVNTGELFF. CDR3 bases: TGCGCCAGCAGCCAAGACGCCGTTAACACCGGGGAGCTGTTTTTT.